Following are 18 T cell receptor beta chains from one sample sequenced in a study of memory CD4+ T cells and cytomegalovirus serostatus. Single viable CD3+CD4+CD8-CD45RO+ cells were sorted as the memory CD4+ T cells. Assay used: immunoSEQ multiplex PCR; TCRdb lists only in-frame clones, some missing. The data contain 70,000 or so clones, around 80% of them singletons. The source material was memory CD4+ T cells from blood. The receptors were sampled from an adult in good health and CMV-seropositive.

V and J are TRBV6-1 and TRBJ1-1, with D perhaps TRBD1 (5 bases). V lost 3 bases and J 1 base, leaving 12 bases between the germline ends. Per germline, CDR1 MNHNS and CDR2 SASEGT. The CDR3 extends over 15 amino acids. In nucleotides, the CDR3 is TGTGCCAGCAGTGATTGGGCAGGGCCGAACACTGAAGCTTTCTTT. Translated, it gives CASSDWAGPNTEAFF.

V gene TRBV4-1 combines with J gene TRBJ1-2; 11 nucleotides line up with TRBD1. CDR1 is MGHRA and CDR2 is YSYEKL in the germline V gene. V lost 2 bases to trimming and J lost 3 bases; unmatched junction nucleotides: 11. The CDR3 has 18 residues. CDR3 in amino acids: CASSQLTTLGQGDYGYTF. The CDR3 DNA is TGCGCCAGCAGCCAACTAACGACCTTGGGACAGGGGGACTATGGCTACACCTTC.

V and J are TRBV5-5 and TRBJ1-1; TRBD1 aligns across 10 bases. CDR3 length equals 16 residues. With 4 bases clipped from V and 7 bases from J, the junction kept 13 bases outside the gene matches. From germline, CDR1 is SGHKS and CDR2 YYEKEE (reference sequence). DNA of the CDR3: TGTGCCAGCAGCACCGGATATAGACAGGGGGCTGTTGAAGCTTTCTTT. Encoded protein: CASSTGYRQGAVEAFF.

The rearrangement joins TRBV10-3 to TRBJ1-2; D unresolved. The germline V gene has CDR1 ENHRY and CDR2 SYGVKD. This CDR3 contains 15 residues. Trimming took 0 bases from V and 8 from J, leaving 16 bases between them. CDR3 loop: CAISESIQAEGGYTF. CDR3 sequence (DNA): TGTGCCATCAGTGAGTCGATTCAGGCCGAAGGGGGCTACACCTTC.

The chain's CDR3 is CAISESDRYSNQPQHF. The CDR3, as DNA: TGTGCCATCAGTGAGTCGGACAGATATAGCAATCAGCCCCAGCATTTT. The chain carries TRBV10-3 and TRBJ1-5; D might be TRBD1 (6 bases). V lost 0 bases and J lost 0, with 9 bases in between. This CDR3 is built from 16 residues. The germline gives CDR1 ENHRY, CDR2 SYGVKD.

This clone appeared once. V gene TRBV7-2 combines with J gene TRBJ1-4; no clear D. CDR1 and CDR2 from the germline V gene are SGHTA and FQGNSA. This CDR3 region has 13 residues. V lost 3 bases and J lost 7, with 9 bases in between. CDR3 amino acids: CASSFQRGEKLFF. The CDR3 region has the DNA TGTGCCAGCAGCTTCCAACGGGGTGAAAAACTGTTTTTT.

The chain links TRBV11-3 to TRBJ2-7; possible D gene TRBD1, 6 bases. The CDR3 covers 14 residues. The V gene's germline CDR1 is SGHNT and CDR2 YENEEA. V dropped 0 bases and J dropped 4 bases, with 10 bases sitting between them. CDR3 sequence (DNA): TGTGCCAGCAGCTTAGACGCAGGGGCGTACGAGCAGTACTTC. Translating it yields CASSLDAGAYEQYF.

The rearrangement links TRBV7-9 to TRBJ1-2; D uncertain. The CDR3 covers 15 residues. CDR1 and CDR2 from the germline V gene are SEHNR and FQNEAQ (reference sequence). The V and J ends lost 1 base and 3 bases respectively, with 12 bases between them. In nucleotides, the CDR3 is TGTGCCAGCAGCTTAGGGGTAGGGCGCCACTATGGCTACACCTTC. It yields the protein CASSLGVGRHYGYTF. Full variable domain (remainder filled in from reference TRBV7-9 and TRBJ1-2): DTGVSQNPRHKITKRGQNVTFRCDPISEHNRLYWYRQTLGQGPEFLTYFQNEAQLEKSRLLSDRFSAERPKGSFSTLEIQRTEQGDSAMYLCASSLGVGRHYGYTFGSGTRLTVV.

The chain uses TRBV30 and TRBJ1-2; unclear D gene. V was pared by 0 bases and J by 4 bases, with 6 bases between. This CDR3 has 12 residues. The V gene's germline CDR1 is GTSNPN and CDR2 SVGIG (reference sequence). The CDR3: CAWSVRTYGYTF. The DNA of the CDR3 is TGTGCCTGGAGTGTGAGAACCTATGGCTACACCTTC.

This clone has a handful of counts. The J gene is TRBJ1-2, the V gene TRBV28, with TRBD1 as a possible D gene (5 bases). Germline lookup yields CDR1 MDHEN and CDR2 SYDVKM. The CDR3 sequence is 16 residues long. The ends were cut back, 1 base at V and 6 bases at J, with 18 bases in the middle. CDR3 coding DNA: TGTGCCAGCAGTTTATTTTTTGGGGGGACTAGAGATGGCTACACCTTC. Translated: CASSLFFGGTRDGYTF.

The chain has TRBV27 and TRBJ2-5; no definite D call. From germline, CDR1 is MNHEY and CDR2 SMNVEV (reference sequence). V lost 3 bases, J lost 0 bases, and 11 bases lay in between. This CDR3 has 15 amino acids. DNA for the CDR3: TGTGCCAGCAGTTTTTGGCCAGCGTACCAAGAGACCCAGTACTTC. The encoded protein is CASSFWPAYQETQYF.

The chain recombines TRBV18 with TRBJ2-3; tentatively, D is TRBD1 (5 bases). The germline V and J ends were trimmed by 3 bases and 6 bases, with 10 bases remaining between them. Germline-derived CDR1 and CDR2 are KGHSH and LQKENI. This CDR3 region has 13 residues. CDR3 sequence reads: CASSPGSGDTQYF. The CDR3 nucleotides are TGTGCCAGCTCACCGGGGTCAGGGGATACGCAGTATTTT.

The chain recombines TRBV6-1 with TRBJ1-3; maybe TRBD1 (5 bases). V lost 3 bases and J lost 6, with 15 bases in between. CDR1 and CDR2 from the germline V gene are MNHNS and SASEGT. The CDR3 loop spans 15 amino acids. This CDR3 is CASSDIARASNTIYF. As DNA, the CDR3 is TGTGCCAGCAGTGATATTGCCAGGGCCTCAAACACCATATATTTT.

This clone has more than one count but fewer than ten. The chain joins TRBV5-4 to TRBJ1-1; 10 nucleotides align to TRBD1. In germline, CDR1 is SGHNT, CDR2 YYREEE (reference sequence). V was clipped by 10 bases and J by 9 bases; unmatched bases: 12. This CDR3 spans 13 amino acids. The CDR3 DNA reads TGTGCCTCGTATGAGGGGGGACAGGGGAAAGCTTTCTTT. Translation: CASYEGGQGKAFF. Full variable domain (outside the CDR3, taken from reference TRBV5-4 and TRBJ1-1): ETGVTQSPTHLIKTRGQQVTLRCSSQSGHNTVSWYQQALGQGPQFIFQYYREEENGRGNFPPRFSGLQFPNYSSELNVNALELDDSALYLCASYEGGQGKAFFGQGTRLTVV.

This chain uses TRBV9 with TRBJ2-2; 7 bases match TRBD2. The CDR3 has 18 residues. The germline V gene has CDR1 SGDLS and CDR2 YYNGEE. After removal of 2 bases from V and 0 bases from J, the junction contained 10 bases not matched to a gene. The CDR3 nucleotides are TGTGCCAGCAGCGTCCGCATTGGGGGAGGGACGAACACCGGGGAGCTGTTTTTT. This encodes CASSVRIGGGTNTGELFF.

This clone was seen only once. The chain couples TRBV2 to TRBJ2-5; D may correspond to TRBD1 or TRBD2 (5 bases each). The V gene lost 7 bases and the J gene lost 7 bases, with 13 bases spanning the gap. The CDR3 spans 12 residues. CDR1 and CDR2 from the germline V gene are SNHLY and FYNNEI. DNA for the CDR3: TGTGCCAGCAAGGCCCATGGGGGGACCCAGTACTTC. This gives the protein CASKAHGGTQYF. The whole variable domain, remainder taken from reference TRBV2 and TRBJ2-5, is EPEVTQTPSHQVTQMGQEVILRCVPISNHLYFYWYRQILGQKVEFLVSFYNNEISEKSEIFDDQFSVERPDGSNFTLKIRSTKLEDSAMYFCASKAHGGTQYFGPGTRLLVL.

This sequence joins TRBV6-1 and TRBJ2-7; D is ambiguous. There are 14 residues in the CDR3. V lost 2 bases and J lost 4, with 12 bases in between. Germline-derived CDR1 and CDR2 are MNHNS and SASEGT. As DNA, the CDR3 is TGTGCCAGCAGTGAAATCGGCATAAAATACGAGCAGTACGTC. This sequence encodes CASSEIGIKYEQYV.

The CDR3 here is CASSPGDRSSGGELFF. DNA for the CDR3: TGTGCCAGCAGCCCCGGAGACAGGTCCAGCGGCGGGGAGCTGTTTTTT. This sequence joins TRBV11-3 and TRBJ2-2; perhaps TRBD1 as D (6 bases). Trimming stripped 5 bases from V and 7 bases from J, with 20 bases between. The CDR3 extends over 16 amino acids. The germline gives CDR1 SGHNT, CDR2 YENEEA.